One sample yielded the 20 T cell receptor beta chains listed below, sequenced in a study of radiotherapy plus CTLA-4 blockade in lung cancer. Method: immunoSEQ multiplex PCR; TCRdb's copy keeps in-frame clones and lacks some. The table lists 80,000 to 100,000 clones, roughly 74% of them singletons. The sample in question was peripheral blood, obtained from a patient treated with radiotherapy plus ipilimumab. These receptors were collected from a human donor with non-small cell lung cancer who had a partial response to radiotherapy plus ipilimumab. Some clones in this sample may be carry-over from other donors' samples.

The gene calls are TRBV13 and TRBJ1-2; possibly TRBD1 for D (5 bases). Germline lookup yields CDR1 PRHDT and CDR2 FYEKMQ (reference sequence). V lost 0 bases and J lost 8, with 22 bases in between. The CDR3 runs to 17 residues. In nucleotides, the CDR3 is TGTGCCAGCAGCTTAGGCCTAATGCGCAGGGTGAACGGGGGCTACACCTTC. Translated: CASSLGLMRRVNGGYTF.

J is TRBJ1-5 and V is TRBV29-1; 7 bases are shared with TRBD1. Germline lookup yields CDR1 SQVTM and CDR2 ANQGSEA. V lost 6 bases to trimming and J lost 3 bases; unmatched junction nucleotides: 5. CDR3 length: 13 residues. DNA for the CDR3: TGCAGCGTGGCACAGGGGACCAATCAGCCCCAGCATTTT. It translates to CSVAQGTNQPQHF.

This clone showed up just a few times. The V gene is TRBV7-8, the J gene TRBJ2-7, with D maybe TRBD1 (6 bases). CDR3 size: 13 residues. Germline lookup yields CDR1 SGHVS and CDR2 FQNEAQ. Trimming removed 5 bases at V and 4 bases at J, with 12 bases between. CDR3 sequence: CASSVLGAYEQYF. As DNA, the CDR3 is TGTGCCAGCAGCGTACTGGGGGCGTACGAGCAGTACTTC.

The chain employs TRBV28 and TRBJ2-7, with TRBD2 identical over 11 bases. The CDR3 totals 14 residues. With V trimmed by 6 bases and J by 5 bases, 6 bases remained unmatched. Germline V gene data show CDR1 as MDHEN and CDR2 as SYDVKM. This CDR3 is CASSVAGGPHEQYF. Written as DNA, the CDR3 is TGTGCCAGCAGCGTAGCGGGAGGGCCCCACGAGCAGTACTTC.

This clone was picked up many times. This sequence joins TRBV28 and TRBJ2-5, with 8 bases that match TRBD2. Per germline, CDR1 MDHEN and CDR2 SYDVKM. With 6 bases clipped from V and 4 bases from J, the junction kept 13 bases outside the gene matches. The CDR3 runs 16 residues. CDR3 protein: CASSPHRLAGIETQYF. The CDR3 nucleotides read TGTGCCAGCAGCCCTCATCGGCTAGCGGGCATAGAGACCCAGTACTTC.

This clone was detected a few times. The chain is built from TRBV27 and TRBJ2-3, with 11 bases identical to TRBD2. Germline values: CDR1 MNHEY, CDR2 SMNVEV (reference sequence). The CDR3 contains 18 residues. The junction had 15 bases not matched to a gene; V was cut back by 6 bases and J by 4 bases. CDR3 sequence reads: CASRRGVETSGIADTQYF. For the CDR3, the DNA is TGTGCCAGCAGGAGAGGGGTGGAGACTAGCGGGATCGCAGATACGCAGTATTTT.

The CDR3 loop is CASRGTSGRAPFF. CDR3 nucleotide sequence: TGTGCCAGCAGAGGGACTAGCGGGAGGGCCCCCTTCTTC. The chain uses TRBV2 and TRBJ2-1; TRBD2 matches at 16 bases. J was trimmed by 16 bases and V by 6 bases; bases with no gene match: 6. Germline loops: CDR1 SNHLY, CDR2 FYNNEI. The CDR3 is made up of 13 amino acids.

J is TRBJ2-7 and V is TRBV7-8; 7 nucleotides agree with TRBD1. V lost 7 bases and J lost 5; bases outside the gene matches: 8. This CDR3 region has 13 residues. Germline values: CDR1 SGHVS, CDR2 FQNEAQ. The CDR3 nucleotides are TGTGCCAGCACTCTAAACAGGGGACACGAGCAGTACTTC. It translates to CASTLNRGHEQYF. The whole variable domain, remainder taken from reference TRBV7-8 and TRBJ2-7, is GAGVSQSPRYKVAKRGQDVALRCDPISGHVSLFWYQQALGQGPEFLTYFQNEAQLDKSGLPSDRFFAERPEGSVSTLKIQRTQQEDSAVYLCASTLNRGHEQYFGPGTRLTVT.

The J gene is TRBJ2-7, the V gene TRBV28; tentative D call: TRBD1 (5 bases). The CDR3 spans 15 residues. Trimming left V 7 bases short and J 1 base short, with 17 bases between. CDR1 is MDHEN and CDR2 is SYDVKM in the germline V gene. The CDR3 is CASTNKGQGSYEQYF. CDR3 DNA: TGTGCCAGCACTAATAAGGGCCAGGGTTCCTACGAGCAGTACTTC.

The chain combines TRBV9 with TRBJ2-4, with 7 nucleotides matching TRBD2. CDR1 and CDR2 from the germline V gene are SGDLS and YYNGEE. This CDR3 is 15 amino acids long. The V segment lost 5 bases and the J segment 6 bases; nucleotides outside the gene matches: 11. The CDR3 here is CASSKSGAGLNIQYF. In DNA, the CDR3 is TGTGCCAGCAGTAAGAGCGGGGCGGGTTTAAACATTCAGTACTTC.

The chain uses TRBV5-4 and TRBJ2-7; a weak D match, TRBD1 (7 bases). Trimming pared 0 bases from V and 1 base from J, leaving 14 bases between. The CDR3 is made up of 16 amino acids. Germline-derived CDR1 and CDR2 are SGHNT and YYREEE (reference sequence). The DNA of the CDR3 is TGTGCCAGCAGCTTGGTAAGACAGGGAGGTTCCTACGAGCAGTACTTC. This translates into CASSLVRQGGSYEQYF.

V is TRBV19 and J is TRBJ2-1; TRBD1 matches at 9 bases. The CDR3 is 18 amino acids. The germline CDR1 and CDR2 sequences are LNHDA and SQIVND (reference sequence). V lost 0 bases to trimming and J lost 4 bases; unmatched junction nucleotides: 10. CDR3 sequence (DNA): TGTGCCAGTAGTATAGACCTAGGTGGACAGGGGCCTTACAATGAGCAGTTCTTC. Its protein is CASSIDLGGQGPYNEQFF.

The chain links TRBV27 to TRBJ1-1; D ambiguous. V lost 10 bases and J lost 5, with 11 bases in between. The CDR3 loop spans 11 amino acids. CDR1 is MNHEY, CDR2 SMNVEV, per germline (reference sequence). This chain's CDR3 is CAIRVGTEAFF. CDR3 coding DNA: TGTGCCATCCGGGTGGGTACTGAAGCTTTCTTT.

A few counts support this clone. The chain couples TRBV5-6 to TRBJ1-4; 9 bases match TRBD1. The CDR3 covers 15 residues. Germline V lookup: CDR1 SGHDT, CDR2 YYEEEE. The V segment lost 1 base and the J segment 10 bases; nucleotides outside the gene matches: 8. The CDR3 sequence is CASSLSRQGVRKLFF. CDR3 coding DNA: TGTGCCAGCAGCTTGTCCCGACAGGGGGTTCGAAAACTGTTTTTT.

The chain recombines TRBV11-2 with TRBJ2-7, with D possibly matching TRBD2 (6 bases). The germline V gene has CDR1 SGHAT and CDR2 FQNNGV. The CDR3 contains 13 residues. Trimming cost V 2 bases and J 7 bases, with 12 bases left between them. The CDR3 here is CASSLRAAGEQYF. Here the CDR3 DNA reads TGTGCCAGCAGCTTAAGGGCGGCGGGAGAGCAGTACTTC.

The chain recombines TRBV5-1 with TRBJ1-2, with a tentative D call TRBD1 (5 bases). Trimming stripped 0 bases from V and 6 bases from J, with 12 bases between. CDR1 is SGHRS, CDR2 YFSETQ, per germline. CDR3 length: 14 amino acids. CDR3 residues: CASSLATDSHGYTF. CDR3 nucleotides: TGCGCCAGCAGCTTGGCCACCGACAGCCATGGCTACACCTTC.

This clone was seen just once. This chain connects TRBV7-9 to TRBJ2-3; 9 nucleotides agree with TRBD2. CDR1 is SEHNR and CDR2 is FQNEAQ in the germline V gene (reference sequence). J was trimmed by 3 bases and V by 5 bases; bases with no gene match: 6. The CDR3 contains 15 residues. The CDR3 DNA is TGTGCCAGCAGCCTTAGCGGGAGATTAACAGATACGCAGTATTTT. Encoded protein: CASSLSGRLTDTQYF.

In this sample, this clone turned up a few times. This chain links TRBV11-1 with TRBJ2-1, with 11 bases lining up with TRBD1. CDR3 length: 16 residues. V lost 4 bases and J lost 7; bases outside the gene matches: 9. Per germline, CDR1 SGHAT and CDR2 FQDESV (reference sequence). Written as DNA, the CDR3 is TGTGCCAGCAGCTCTGGACAGGGGGCGTGGACGAATGAGCAGTTCTTC. Translation gives CASSSGQGAWTNEQFF.

The chain joins TRBV7-8 to TRBJ2-3; possible D gene TRBD2, 5 bases. The V and J ends lost 0 bases and 3 bases respectively, with 10 bases between them. The CDR3 extends over 15 amino acids. CDR1 is SGHVS, CDR2 FQNEAQ, per germline. CDR3 in DNA: TGTGCCAGCAGCTTAGCTGCGGGTGGGACAGATACGCAGTATTTT. Translated, it gives CASSLAAGGTDTQYF.

The chain employs TRBV29-1 and TRBJ1-5; perhaps TRBD1 as D (6 bases). Germline-derived CDR1 and CDR2 are SQVTM and ANQGSEA. Trimming left V 7 bases short and J 5 bases short, with 18 bases between. The CDR3 loop spans 14 amino acids. CDR3 sequence (DNA): TGCAGCGCCACCGGAGGGGGGGCGGATCAGCCCCAGCATTTT. Translation gives CSATGGGADQPQHF.